This is a list of T cell receptor beta chains from one sample in a study of T cell responses to AZD1222 COVID-19 vaccine. This table comes from immunoSEQ multiplex PCR, and its TCRdb copy is limited to in-frame clones, with some not included. The table records some 120,000 clones, roughly 88% of them present only once. This specimen was peripheral blood, taken 28 days after the second AZD1222 dose. The receptors shown here come from an adult who received the AZD1222 COVID-19 vaccine. Both conserved end residues are part of each CDR3. The order of the fields is CDR3 length, V gene, clone size, J gene, CDR3 protein. Clone size appears in some rows only: once, few, many, or a class for an expanded clone.

>14|TRBV6-1|NA|TRBJ1-5
CASSEVGGRQPQHF
>15|TRBV2|few|TRBJ1-1
CASSEARTGDTEAFF
>14|TRBV5-4|NA|TRBJ1-1
CASSFGTLNTEAFF
>16|TRBV2|NA|TRBJ2-5
CASSESGGRGEETQYF
>18|TRBV19|NA|TRBJ2-1
CASSIVGPGGGGYNEQFF
>15|TRBV11-2|NA|TRBJ2-1
CASSKDSGVYNEQFF
>13|TRBV9|NA|TRBJ1-2
CASSVLGNYGYTF
>15|TRBV27|NA|TRBJ2-1
CASSRGSRPPNEQFF
>13|TRBV27|NA|TRBJ1-4
CASSLNRAEKLFF
>15|TRBV7-9|NA|TRBJ2-7
CASSAEDKALQEQYF
>14|TRBV11-2|NA|TRBJ2-3
CASSRDGVTDTQYF
>14|TRBV2|NA|TRBJ2-1
CASTPVEGINEQFF
>14|TRBV5-1|NA|TRBJ1-2
CASSSDRGGYGYTF
>14|TRBV3-1/TRBV3-2|NA|TRBJ2-7
CASSQGLARYEQYF
>16|TRBV6-5|NA|TRBJ2-2
CASSYRRSGSTGELFF
>14|TRBV6-4|NA|TRBJ2-3
CASSDSSGLDTQYF
>16|TRBV6-6|NA|TRBJ1-5
CASSYSALQSKEPQHF
>13|TRBV27|once|TRBJ2-7
CASSLGDRAEQYF
>16|TRBV7-8|NA|TRBJ2-3
CASSSASGGASDTQYF
>11|TRBV7-2|NA|TRBJ1-3
CASSTWNTIYF
>15|TRBV7-9|NA|TRBJ2-1
CASSQQGHPYNEQFF
>17|TRBV7-2|NA|TRBJ2-5
CASSLGWMGGVQETQYF
>13|TRBV18|NA|TRBJ1-5
CASSPHSNQPQHF
>14|TRBV7-2|NA|TRBJ2-5
CASSLDRGHETQYF
>14|TRBV3-1/TRBV3-2|NA|TRBJ1-1
CASSQRMTDTEAFF
>14|TRBV19|NA|TRBJ2-5
CASSMARVEKTQYF
>13|TRBV11-1|NA|TRBJ1-6
CASSLTGDSPLHF